This entry lists 3 T cell receptor beta chains sequenced from one sample in a study of shared clonotypes between healthy human individuals. This table comes from immunoSEQ multiplex PCR, and its TCRdb copy is limited to in-frame clones, with some not included. Here the sample spans roughly 2.2 million clones, 90% to 95% being singletons. The source material was naive CD4+ T cells from PBMCs. The subset: CD45RA+ positively selected. These receptors were taken from a man between 18 and 35 years old in good health. Some clones in this sample may be carry-over from other donors' samples.

The chain combines TRBV7-9 with TRBJ2-6; 7 bases line up with TRBD1. The CDR3 has 18 amino acids. CDR1 and CDR2 from the germline V gene are SEHNR and FQNEAQ (reference sequence). With V trimmed by 3 bases and J by 4 bases, 12 bases remained unmatched. As DNA, the CDR3 is TGTGCCAGCAGCTTGAGAGTCAACACAGGGGCCGGGGCCAACGTCCTGACTTTC. As protein: CASSLRVNTGAGANVLTF.

The CDR3: CSVGGQGLPYEQYF. The CDR3 DNA reads as TGCAGCGTGGGGGGACAGGGGTTGCCCTACGAGCAGTACTTC. V usage is TRBV29-1 and J usage is TRBJ2-5; 10 bases match TRBD1. The J call is in doubt because the DNA end fits TRBJ2-7 better. The CDR3 consists of 14 residues. Germline CDR1 is SQVTM and CDR2 is ANQGSEA.

The chain combines TRBV10-3 with TRBJ2-3, with 7 bases identical to TRBD2. The germline V gene encodes CDR1 ENHRY and CDR2 SYGVKD. The length of the CDR3 is 15 residues. After removal of 5 bases from V and 3 bases from J, the junction contained 8 bases not matched to a gene. The CDR3 coding sequence is TGTGCCATCAGTACAGCGGGAAGGGGTACAGATACGCAGTATTTT. Its translation is CAISTAGRGTDTQYF.